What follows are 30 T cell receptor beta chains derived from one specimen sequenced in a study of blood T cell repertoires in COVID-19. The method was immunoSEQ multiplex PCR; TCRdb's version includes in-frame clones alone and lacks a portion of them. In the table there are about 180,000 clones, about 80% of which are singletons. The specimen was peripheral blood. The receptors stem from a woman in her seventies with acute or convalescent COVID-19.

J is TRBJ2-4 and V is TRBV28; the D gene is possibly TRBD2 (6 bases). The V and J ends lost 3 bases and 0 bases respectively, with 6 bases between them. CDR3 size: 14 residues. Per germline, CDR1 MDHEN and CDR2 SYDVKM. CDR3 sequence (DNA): TGTGCCAGCAGTTTGGGGGGAGCCAAAAACATTCAGTACTTC. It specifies CASSLGGAKNIQYF.

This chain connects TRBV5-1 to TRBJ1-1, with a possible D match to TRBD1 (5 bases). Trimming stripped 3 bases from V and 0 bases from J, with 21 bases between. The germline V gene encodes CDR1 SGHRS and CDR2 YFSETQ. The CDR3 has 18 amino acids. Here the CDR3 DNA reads TGCGCCAGCAGCTCGACCCGGGCAGGGCCAAGGATGAACACTGAAGCTTTCTTT. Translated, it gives CASSSTRAGPRMNTEAFF.

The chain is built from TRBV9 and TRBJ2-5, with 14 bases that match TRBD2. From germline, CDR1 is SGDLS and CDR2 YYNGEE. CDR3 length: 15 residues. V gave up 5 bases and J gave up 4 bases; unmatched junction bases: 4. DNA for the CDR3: TGTGCCAGCAGTAGGGGACTAGCGGGAGCAGAGACCCAGTACTTC. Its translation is CASSRGLAGAETQYF.

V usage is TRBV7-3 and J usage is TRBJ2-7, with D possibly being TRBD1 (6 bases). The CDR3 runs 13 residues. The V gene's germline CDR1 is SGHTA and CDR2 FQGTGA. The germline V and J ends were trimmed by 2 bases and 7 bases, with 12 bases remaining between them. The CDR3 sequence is CASSLGGRGEQYF. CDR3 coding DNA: TGTGCCAGCAGCTTAGGGGGCCGAGGGGAGCAGTACTTC.

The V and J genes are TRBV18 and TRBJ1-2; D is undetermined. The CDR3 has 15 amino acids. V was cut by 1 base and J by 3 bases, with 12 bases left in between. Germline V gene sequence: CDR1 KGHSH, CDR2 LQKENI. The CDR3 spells CASSPRVEGYYGYTF. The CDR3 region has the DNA TGTGCCAGCTCACCACGGGTTGAGGGTTACTATGGCTACACCTTC.

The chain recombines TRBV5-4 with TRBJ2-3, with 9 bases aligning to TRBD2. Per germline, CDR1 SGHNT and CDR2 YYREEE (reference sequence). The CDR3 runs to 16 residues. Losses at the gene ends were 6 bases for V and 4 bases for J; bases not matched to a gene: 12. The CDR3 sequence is CASNNKGLAGADTQYF. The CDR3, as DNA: TGTGCCAGCAACAACAAGGGATTAGCGGGAGCAGATACGCAGTATTTT.

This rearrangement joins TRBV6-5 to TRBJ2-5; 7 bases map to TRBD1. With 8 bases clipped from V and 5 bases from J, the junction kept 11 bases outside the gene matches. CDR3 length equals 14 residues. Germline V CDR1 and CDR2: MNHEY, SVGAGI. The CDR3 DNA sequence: TGTGCCAGCGGCGGGTTAGGGGGCGCGGAGACCCAGTACTTC. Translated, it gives CASGGLGGAETQYF.

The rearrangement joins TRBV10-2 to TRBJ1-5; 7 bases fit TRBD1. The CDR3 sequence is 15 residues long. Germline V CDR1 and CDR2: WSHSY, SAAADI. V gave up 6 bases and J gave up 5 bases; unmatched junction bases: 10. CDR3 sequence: CASSVQGVNHQPQHF. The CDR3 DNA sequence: TGCGCCAGCAGCGTTCAGGGGGTTAATCATCAGCCCCAGCATTTT.

The CDR3 DNA reads TGTGCCAGCAGTTACTCCGCGGAAAAACTGTTTTTT. It codes for CASSYSAEKLFF. The chain carries TRBV6-6 and TRBJ1-4; D not resolved. The V and J ends lost 0 bases and 8 bases respectively, with 4 bases between them. There are 12 residues in the CDR3. Germline values: CDR1 MNHNY, CDR2 SVGAGI (reference sequence).

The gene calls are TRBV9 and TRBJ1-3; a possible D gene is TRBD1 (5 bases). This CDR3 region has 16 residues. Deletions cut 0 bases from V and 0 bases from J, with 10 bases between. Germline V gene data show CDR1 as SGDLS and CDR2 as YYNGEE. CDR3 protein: CASSVGGANSGNTIYF. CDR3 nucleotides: TGTGCCAGCAGCGTAGGTGGGGCGAACTCTGGAAACACCATATATTTT.

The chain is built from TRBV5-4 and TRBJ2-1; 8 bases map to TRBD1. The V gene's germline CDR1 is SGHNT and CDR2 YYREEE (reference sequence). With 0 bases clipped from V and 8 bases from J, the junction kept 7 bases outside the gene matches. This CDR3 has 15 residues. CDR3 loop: CASSLEQGAFYEQFF. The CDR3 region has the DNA TGTGCCAGCAGCTTGGAGCAGGGGGCTTTCTATGAGCAGTTCTTC. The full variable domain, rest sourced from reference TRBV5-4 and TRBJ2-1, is ETGVTQSPTHLIKTRGQQVTLRCSSQSGHNTVSWYQQALGQGPQFIFQYYREEENGRGNFPPRFSGLQFPNYSSELNVNALELDDSALYLCASSLEQGAFYEQFFGPGTRLTVL.

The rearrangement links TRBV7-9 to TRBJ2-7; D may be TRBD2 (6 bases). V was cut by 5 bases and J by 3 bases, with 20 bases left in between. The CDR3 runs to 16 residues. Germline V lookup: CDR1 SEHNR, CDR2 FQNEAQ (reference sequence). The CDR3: CASSPREGGTVYEQYF. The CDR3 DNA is TGTGCCAGCAGCCCCCGTGAGGGCGGGACTGTCTACGAGCAGTACTTC.

The CDR3 is CASSPPQGGTEAFF. The CDR3 nucleotides read TGTGCCAGCAGCCCGCCGCAGGGAGGGACTGAAGCTTTCTTT. The chain couples TRBV3-1 (or the pseudogene TRBV3-2) to TRBJ1-1, with a weak D call TRBD1 (5 bases). The germline V gene has CDR1 LGHDT and CDR2 YNNKEL (reference sequence). The CDR3 is made up of 14 amino acids. V was clipped by 4 bases and J by 5 bases, with 14 bases between them.

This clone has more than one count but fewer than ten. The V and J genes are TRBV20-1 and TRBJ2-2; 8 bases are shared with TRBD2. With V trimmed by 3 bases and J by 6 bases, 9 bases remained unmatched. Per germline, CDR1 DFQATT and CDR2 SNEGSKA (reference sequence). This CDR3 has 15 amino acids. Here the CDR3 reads CSASLLAGNSGELFF. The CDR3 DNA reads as TGCAGTGCTAGTTTATTAGCGGGAAATTCCGGGGAGCTGTTTTTT.

The CDR3, as DNA: TGTGCCAGCAGTGAAGAGAGTCTAGCGGGAGGGCCGTTGATGGAGACCCAGTACTTC. Translated: CASSEESLAGGPLMETQYF. This rearrangement joins TRBV2 to TRBJ2-5; 12 bases are shared with TRBD2. V was clipped by 1 base and J by 5 bases; unmatched bases: 14. CDR3 length: 19 residues. Per the germline V gene, CDR1 is SNHLY and CDR2 is FYNNEI.

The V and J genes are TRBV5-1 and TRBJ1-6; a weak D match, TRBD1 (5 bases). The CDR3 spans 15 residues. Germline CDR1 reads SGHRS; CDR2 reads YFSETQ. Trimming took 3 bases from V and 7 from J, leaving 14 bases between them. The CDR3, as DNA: TGCGCCAGCAGCTCGGTGGGACTATTGAATTCACCCCTCCACTTT. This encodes CASSSVGLLNSPLHF. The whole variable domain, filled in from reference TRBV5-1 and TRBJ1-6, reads KAGVTQTPRYLIKTRGQQVTLSCSPISGHRSVSWYQQTPGQGLQFLFEYFSETQRNKGNFPGRFSGRQFSNSRSEMNVSTLELGDSALYLCASSSVGLLNSPLHFGNGTRLTVT.

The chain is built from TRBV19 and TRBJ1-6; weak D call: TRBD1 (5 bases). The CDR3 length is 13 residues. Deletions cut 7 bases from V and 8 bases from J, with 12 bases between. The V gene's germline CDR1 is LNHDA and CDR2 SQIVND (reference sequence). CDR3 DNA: TGTGCCAGTAACCAGGGCTCGGATTCACCCCTCCACTTT. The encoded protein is CASNQGSDSPLHF.

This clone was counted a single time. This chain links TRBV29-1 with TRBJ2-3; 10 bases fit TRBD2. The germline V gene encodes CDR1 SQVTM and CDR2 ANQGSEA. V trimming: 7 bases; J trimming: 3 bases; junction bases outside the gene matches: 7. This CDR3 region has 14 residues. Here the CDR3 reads CSATTGLATDTQYF. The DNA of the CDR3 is TGCAGCGCCACCACGGGACTAGCGACAGATACGCAGTATTTT.

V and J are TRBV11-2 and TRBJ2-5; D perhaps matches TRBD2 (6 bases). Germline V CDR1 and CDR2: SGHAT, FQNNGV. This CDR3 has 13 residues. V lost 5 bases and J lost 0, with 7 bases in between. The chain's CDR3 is CASSAGHQETQYF. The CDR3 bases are TGTGCCAGCAGCGCGGGGCACCAAGAGACCCAGTACTTC. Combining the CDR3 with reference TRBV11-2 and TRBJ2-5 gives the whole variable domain EAGVAQSPRYKIIEKRQSVAFWCNPISGHATLYWYQQILGQGPKLLIQFQNNGVVDDSQLPKDRFSAERLKGVDSTLKIQPAKLEDSAVYLCASSAGHQETQYFGPGTRLLVL.

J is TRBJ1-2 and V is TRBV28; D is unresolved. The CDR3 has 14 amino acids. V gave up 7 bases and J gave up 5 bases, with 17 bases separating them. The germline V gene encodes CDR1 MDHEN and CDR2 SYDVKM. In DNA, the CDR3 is TGTGCCAGCACCTCCCCCGGGATTGGGTATGGCTACACCTTC. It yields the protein CASTSPGIGYGYTF.

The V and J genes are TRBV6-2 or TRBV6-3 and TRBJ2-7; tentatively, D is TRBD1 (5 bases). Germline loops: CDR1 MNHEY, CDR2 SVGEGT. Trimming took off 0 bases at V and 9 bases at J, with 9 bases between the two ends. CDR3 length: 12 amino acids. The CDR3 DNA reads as TGTGCCAGCAGTTACTCCCAGGGTGTGCAGTACTTC. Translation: CASSYSQGVQYF.

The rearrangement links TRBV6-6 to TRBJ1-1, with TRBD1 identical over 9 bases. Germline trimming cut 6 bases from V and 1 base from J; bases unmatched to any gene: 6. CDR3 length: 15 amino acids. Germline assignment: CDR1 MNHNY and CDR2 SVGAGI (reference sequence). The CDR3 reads CASRTPGQGNTEAFF. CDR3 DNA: TGTGCCAGCAGGACCCCGGGACAGGGGAACACTGAAGCTTTCTTT.

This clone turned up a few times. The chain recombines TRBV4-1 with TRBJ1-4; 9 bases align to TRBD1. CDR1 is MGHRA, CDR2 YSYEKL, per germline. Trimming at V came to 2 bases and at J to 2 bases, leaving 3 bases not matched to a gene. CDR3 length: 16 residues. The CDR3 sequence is CASSQTDRGTNEKLFF. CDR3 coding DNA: TGCGCCAGCAGCCAAACAGACAGGGGGACTAATGAAAAACTGTTTTTT.

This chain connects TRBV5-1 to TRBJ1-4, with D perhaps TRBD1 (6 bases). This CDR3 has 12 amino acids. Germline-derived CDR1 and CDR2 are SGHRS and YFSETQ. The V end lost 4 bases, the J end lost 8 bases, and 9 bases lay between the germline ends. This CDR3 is CASSQGNEKLFF. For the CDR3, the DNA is TGCGCCAGCAGCCAGGGGAACGAAAAACTGTTTTTT.

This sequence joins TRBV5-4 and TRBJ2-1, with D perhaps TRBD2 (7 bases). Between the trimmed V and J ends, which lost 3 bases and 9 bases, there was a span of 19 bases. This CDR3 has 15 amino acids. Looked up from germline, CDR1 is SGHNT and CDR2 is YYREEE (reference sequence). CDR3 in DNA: TGTGCCAGCAGCTCATGGGGAGGGGACACCGTTGAGCAGTTCTTC. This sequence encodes CASSSWGGDTVEQFF.

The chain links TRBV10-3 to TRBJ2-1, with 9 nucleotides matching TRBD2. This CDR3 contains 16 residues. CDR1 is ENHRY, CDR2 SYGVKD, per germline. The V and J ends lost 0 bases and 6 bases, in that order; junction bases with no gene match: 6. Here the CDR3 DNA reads TGTGCCATCAGTGAGTCAGTAGCGGGAGTGAGCAATGAGCAGTTCTTC. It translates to CAISESVAGVSNEQFF.

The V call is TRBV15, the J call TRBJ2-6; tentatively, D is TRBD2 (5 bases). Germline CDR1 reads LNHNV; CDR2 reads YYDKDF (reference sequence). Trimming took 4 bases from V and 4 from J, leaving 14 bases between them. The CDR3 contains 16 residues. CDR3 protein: CATSTGPGSGANVLTF. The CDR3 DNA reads TGTGCCACCAGCACCGGGCCGGGATCAGGGGCCAACGTCCTGACTTTC.

CDR3 nucleotide sequence: TGTGCCAGCAGCCAAGAACCGGGACAGGGGAATGAAAAACTGTTTTTT. Translating gives CASSQEPGQGNEKLFF. The rearrangement links TRBV4-2 to TRBJ1-4; 10 bases fit TRBD1. The CDR3 has 16 amino acids. Germline lookup yields CDR1 LGHNA and CDR2 YNFKEQ. With V trimmed by 0 bases and J by 5 bases, 3 bases remained unmatched.

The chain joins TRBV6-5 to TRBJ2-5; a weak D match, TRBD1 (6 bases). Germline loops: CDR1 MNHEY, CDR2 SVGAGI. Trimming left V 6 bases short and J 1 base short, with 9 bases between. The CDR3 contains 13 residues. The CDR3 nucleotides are TGTGCCAGCAGCCAGGGGTCCCAAGAGACCCAGTACTTC. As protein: CASSQGSQETQYF.

The CDR3 sequence is CASSLTSGRPSYEQYF. As DNA, the CDR3 is TGTGCCAGCAGTTTGACTAGCGGGAGGCCCTCCTACGAGCAGTACTTC. The J gene is TRBJ2-7, the V gene TRBV6-5, with TRBD2 matching 13 bases. CDR1 and CDR2 from the germline V gene are MNHEY and SVGAGI. The J segment lost 0 bases and the V segment lost 4 bases, leaving 3 bases of the junction unmatched. CDR3 length: 16 residues.